The clone carrying this T cell receptor beta chain showed up just a few times. The target antigen is unknown. From germline, CDR1 is SGDLS and CDR2 YYNGEE. V was pared by 4 bases and J by 4 bases, with 7 bases between. This CDR3 contains 12 residues. This sample is drawn from a study of response to subunit inactivated influenza vaccine. Study-wide findings and caveats: Few new T cells, the authors suggested, are recruited by each seasonal influenza vaccination.

Using its own MiXCR run on the RT-PCR reads, TCRdb lists one record per CDR3 protein. The sample yields just over 300,000 distinct CDR3 sequences, around a fifth seen once. The chain carries TRBV9 and TRBJ2-3; D not certain. The receptor was isolated from a man aged 50 to 75 who received an inactivated influenza vaccine. Sample: PBMCs from blood, taken about 20 months after vaccination. CDR3: CASSTYSDTQYF. In nucleotides, the CDR3 is TGTGCCAGCAGCACTTATTCAGATACGCAGTATTTT. Combining the CDR3 with reference TRBV9 and TRBJ2-3 gives the whole variable domain DSGVTQTPKHLITATGQRVTLRCSPRSGDLSVYWYQQSLDQGLQFLIQYYNGEERAKGNILERFSAQQFPDLHSELNLSSLELGDSALYFCASSTYSDTQYFGPGTRLTVL.